The 14 T cell receptor beta chains below all came from one sample that was sequenced in a study of blood T cell repertoires in COVID-19. Measured with immunoSEQ multiplex PCR; TCRdb has only the in-frame clones, and not every one. The sample lists a few hundred thousand clones; roughly 80% were seen once. Sequenced material: peripheral blood. The origin of the receptors is a woman aged 80 or older with acute or convalescent COVID-19.

This clone was detected only once. The chain links TRBV4-1 to TRBJ2-5, with unresolved D. The CDR3 loop spans 15 amino acids. Trimming removed 1 base from V and 0 bases from J, with 9 bases in between. Germline V gene lookup returns CDR1 MGHRA and CDR2 YSYEKL. The CDR3 protein is CASSQVRGYQETQYF. CDR3 sequence (DNA): TGCGCCAGCAGCCAAGTACGAGGATACCAAGAGACCCAGTACTTC.

The chain carries TRBV5-6 and TRBJ1-4; TRBD1 matches at 8 bases. Germline assignment: CDR1 SGHDT and CDR2 YYEEEE. CDR3 length equals 15 residues. Trimming cost V 4 bases and J 5 bases; bases outside gene matches: 7. Here the CDR3 DNA reads TGTGCCAGCAGCGAGTACAGGGGGGCAAATGAAAAACTGTTTTTT. It codes for CASSEYRGANEKLFF.

The chain combines TRBV11-3 with TRBJ2-2; weak D call: TRBD1 (5 bases). The CDR3 consists of 16 residues. Germline CDR1 and CDR2: SGHNT and YENEEA. V was pared by 5 bases and J by 5 bases, with 18 bases between. The CDR3 reads CASSPSWGLGTGELFF. The DNA of the CDR3 is TGTGCCAGCAGCCCTAGTTGGGGCCTGGGGACCGGGGAGCTGTTTTTT.

The chain carries TRBV7-9 and TRBJ2-7; TRBD2 matches 10 bases. This CDR3 has 15 amino acids. Germline-derived CDR1 and CDR2 are SEHNR and FQNEAQ (reference sequence). With V trimmed by 5 bases and J by 4 bases, 8 bases remained unmatched. The CDR3 coding sequence is TGTGCCAGCAGCGGATGGACTAGCGGAGTTTACGAGCAGTACTTC. This sequence encodes CASSGWTSGVYEQYF.

This chain joins TRBV27 and TRBJ2-3; 8 nucleotides line up with TRBD1. There are 16 residues in the CDR3. CDR1 and CDR2 from the germline V gene are MNHEY and SMNVEV (reference sequence). With V trimmed by 5 bases and J by 1 base, 8 bases remained unmatched. The CDR3 loop reads CASSPDRVVGTDTQYF. The CDR3 nucleotides read TGTGCCAGCAGTCCGGACAGGGTGGTGGGCACAGATACGCAGTATTTT.

J is TRBJ2-2 and V is TRBV3-1 (or the pseudogene TRBV3-2); D gene ambiguous. The V gene's germline CDR1 is LGHDT and CDR2 YNNKEL (reference sequence). This CDR3 region has 13 residues. Trimming stripped 4 bases from V and 4 bases from J, with 7 bases between. Here the CDR3 reads CASSPSVTGELFF. As DNA, the CDR3 is TGTGCCAGCAGCCCCTCAGTCACCGGGGAGCTGTTTTTT.

There are a few counts of this clone. The genes are TRBV19 and TRBJ2-3; D is unresolved. The V gene's germline CDR1 is LNHDA and CDR2 SQIVND (reference sequence). V lost 4 bases and J lost 3, with 8 bases in between. The CDR3 has 13 residues. In DNA form, the CDR3 reads TGTGCCAGTAGTAAAGAGAGAACAGATACGCAGTATTTT. Protein sequence: CASSKERTDTQYF.

This rearrangement joins TRBV19 to TRBJ2-7; 7 nucleotides align to TRBD1. V trimming: 5 bases; J trimming: 3 bases; junction bases outside the gene matches: 1. The CDR3 has 12 amino acids. Germline CDR1 is LNHDA and CDR2 is SQIVND (reference sequence). This chain's CDR3 is CASSPGGYEQYF. Here the CDR3 DNA reads TGTGCCAGTAGTCCAGGGGGCTACGAGCAGTACTTC.

This clone was recorded once. The V call is TRBV2, the J call TRBJ1-5; D call uncertain. The CDR3 extends over 15 amino acids. Germline assignment: CDR1 SNHLY and CDR2 FYNNEI. Trimming cost V 6 bases and J 0 bases, with 12 bases left between them. CDR3 sequence (DNA): TGTGCCAGCAGCGAGCCCCTAAATAGCAATCAGCCCCAGCATTTT. Translation gives CASSEPLNSNQPQHF. The full variable domain, rest sourced from reference TRBV2 and TRBJ1-5, is EPEVTQTPSHQVTQMGQEVILRCVPISNHLYFYWYRQILGQKVEFLVSFYNNEISEKSEIFDDQFSVERPDGSNFTLKIRSTKLEDSAMYFCASSEPLNSNQPQHFGDGTRLSIL.

This clone was seen only once. V is TRBV18 and J is TRBJ1-4; D perhaps matches TRBD1 (6 bases). Germline-derived CDR1 and CDR2 are KGHSH and LQKENI. The CDR3 contains 17 residues. Trimming pared 4 bases from V and 0 bases from J, leaving 15 bases between. The chain's CDR3 is CASSLNSRGSTNEKLFF. In DNA form, the CDR3 reads TGTGCCAGCTCACTTAACAGCAGGGGTTCAACTAATGAAAAACTGTTTTTT.

The chain recombines TRBV30 with TRBJ1-4, with 9 bases fitting TRBD1. This CDR3 comprises 12 residues. The V gene's germline CDR1 is GTSNPN and CDR2 SVGIG (reference sequence). With V trimmed by 7 bases and J by 4 bases, 1 base remained unmatched. CDR3 residues: CALDRGNEKLFF. CDR3 bases: TGTGCCTTGGACAGGGGTAATGAAAAACTGTTTTTT.

The chain joins TRBV5-3 to TRBJ1-6; TRBD1 agrees at 11 bases. TRBV5-3 is an ORF; its function is uncertain. This CDR3 comprises 17 residues. The V and J ends lost 7 bases and 9 bases, in that order; junction bases with no gene match: 15. CDR3 DNA: TGTGCCAGACCGCTCCACCTCCGGGACAGGGGGGTTTCACCCCTCCACTTT. Encoded protein: CARPLHLRDRGVSPLHF.

The chain carries TRBV13 and TRBJ2-3; 7 bases are shared with TRBD2. From germline, CDR1 is PRHDT and CDR2 FYEKMQ (reference sequence). With V trimmed by 5 bases and J by 1 base, 12 bases remained unmatched. The CDR3 loop spans 17 amino acids. CDR3 sequence: CASSRSRGEGGTDTQYF. The CDR3, as DNA: TGTGCCAGCAGCCGTTCCCGGGGGGAAGGAGGCACAGATACGCAGTATTTT.

This chain uses TRBV21-1 with TRBJ1-5; TRBD1 is the table's D call and was not checked against the DNA. TRBV21-1 is flagged as a pseudogene. The CDR3 has 14 residues. The CDR3 here is CASSKGTGNQPQHF. Written as DNA, the CDR3 is TGTGCCAGCAGCAAAGGGACAGGAAATCAGCCCCAGCATTTT.